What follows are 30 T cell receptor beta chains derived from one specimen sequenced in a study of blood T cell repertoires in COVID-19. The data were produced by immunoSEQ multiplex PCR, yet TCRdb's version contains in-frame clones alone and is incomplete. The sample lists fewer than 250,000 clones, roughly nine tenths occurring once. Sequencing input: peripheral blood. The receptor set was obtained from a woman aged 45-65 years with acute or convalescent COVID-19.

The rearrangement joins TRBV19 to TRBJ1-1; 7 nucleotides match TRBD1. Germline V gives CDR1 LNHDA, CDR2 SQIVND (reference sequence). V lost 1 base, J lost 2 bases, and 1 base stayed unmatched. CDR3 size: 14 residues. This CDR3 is CASSIVGGNTEAFF. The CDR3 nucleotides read TGTGCCAGTAGTATAGTAGGGGGCAACACTGAAGCTTTCTTT.

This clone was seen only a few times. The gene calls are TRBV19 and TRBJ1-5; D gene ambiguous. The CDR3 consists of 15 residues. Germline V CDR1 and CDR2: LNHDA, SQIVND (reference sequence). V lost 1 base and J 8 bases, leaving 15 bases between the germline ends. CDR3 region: CASSIGGKGREPQHF. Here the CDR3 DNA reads TGTGCCAGTAGTATAGGAGGGAAAGGCCGGGAGCCCCAGCATTTT.

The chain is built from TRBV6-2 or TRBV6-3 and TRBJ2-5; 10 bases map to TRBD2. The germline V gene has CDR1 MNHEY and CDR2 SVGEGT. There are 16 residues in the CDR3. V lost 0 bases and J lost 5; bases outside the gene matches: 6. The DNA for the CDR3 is TGTGCCAGCAGTTACTCCTTAGCGGGGGGAGGTGAGACCCAGTACTTC. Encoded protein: CASSYSLAGGGETQYF.

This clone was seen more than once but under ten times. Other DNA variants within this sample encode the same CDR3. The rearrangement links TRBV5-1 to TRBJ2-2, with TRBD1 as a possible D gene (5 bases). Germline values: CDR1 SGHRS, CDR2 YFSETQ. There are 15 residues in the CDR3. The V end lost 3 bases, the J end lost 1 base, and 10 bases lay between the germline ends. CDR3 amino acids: CASSSGQGNTGELFF. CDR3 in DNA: TGCGCCAGCAGCTCCGGACAAGGGAACACCGGGGAGCTGTTTTTT. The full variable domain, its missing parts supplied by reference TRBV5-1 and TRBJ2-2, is KAGVTQTPRYLIKTRGQQVTLSCSPISGHRSVSWYQQTPGQGLQFLFEYFSETQRNKGNFPGRFSGRQFSNSRSEMNVSTLELGDSALYLCASSSGQGNTGELFFGEGSRLTVL.

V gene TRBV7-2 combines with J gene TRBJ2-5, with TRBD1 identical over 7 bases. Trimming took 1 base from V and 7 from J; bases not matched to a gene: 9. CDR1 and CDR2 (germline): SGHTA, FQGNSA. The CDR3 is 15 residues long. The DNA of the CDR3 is TGTGCCAGCAGCTTAGGGCATAGGGGGCTCGGGACCCAGTACTTC. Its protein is CASSLGHRGLGTQYF.

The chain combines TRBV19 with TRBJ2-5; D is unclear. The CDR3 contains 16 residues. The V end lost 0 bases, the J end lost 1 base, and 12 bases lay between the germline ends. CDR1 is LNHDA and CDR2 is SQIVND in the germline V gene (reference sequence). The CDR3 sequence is CASSIDRASAQETQYF. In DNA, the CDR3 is TGTGCCAGTAGTATAGATCGAGCAAGCGCCCAAGAGACCCAGTACTTC.

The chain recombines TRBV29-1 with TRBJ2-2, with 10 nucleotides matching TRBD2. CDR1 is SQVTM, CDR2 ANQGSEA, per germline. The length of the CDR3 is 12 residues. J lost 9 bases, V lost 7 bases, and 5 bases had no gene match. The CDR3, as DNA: TGCAGCGCACGGACTAGCGGATGGGAGCTGTTTTTT. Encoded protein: CSARTSGWELFF.

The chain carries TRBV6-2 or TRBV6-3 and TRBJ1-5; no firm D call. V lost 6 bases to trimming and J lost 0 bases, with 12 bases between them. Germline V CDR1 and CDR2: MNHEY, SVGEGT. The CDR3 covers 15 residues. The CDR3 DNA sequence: TGTGCCAGCAGCAGGTGGGAGGCTAGCAATCAGCCCCAGCATTTT. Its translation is CASSRWEASNQPQHF.

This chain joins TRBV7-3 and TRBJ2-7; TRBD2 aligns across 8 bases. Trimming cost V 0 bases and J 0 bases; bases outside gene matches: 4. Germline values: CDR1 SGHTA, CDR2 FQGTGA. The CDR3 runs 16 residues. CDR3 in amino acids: CASSLTSGASSYEQYF. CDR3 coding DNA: TGTGCCAGCAGCTTAACTAGCGGGGCGAGCTCCTACGAGCAGTACTTC. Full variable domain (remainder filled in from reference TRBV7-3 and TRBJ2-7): GAGVSQTPSNKVTEKGKYVELRCDPISGHTALYWYRQSLGQGPEFLIYFQGTGAADDSGLPNDRFFAVRPEGSVSTLKIQRTERGDSAVYLCASSLTSGASSYEQYFGPGTRLTVT.

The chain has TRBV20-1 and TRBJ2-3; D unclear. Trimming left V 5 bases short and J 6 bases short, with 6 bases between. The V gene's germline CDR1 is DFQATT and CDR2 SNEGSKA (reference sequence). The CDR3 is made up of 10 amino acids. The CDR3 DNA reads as TGCAGTGCTCTCAGTGATACGCAGTATTTT. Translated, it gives CSALSDTQYF.

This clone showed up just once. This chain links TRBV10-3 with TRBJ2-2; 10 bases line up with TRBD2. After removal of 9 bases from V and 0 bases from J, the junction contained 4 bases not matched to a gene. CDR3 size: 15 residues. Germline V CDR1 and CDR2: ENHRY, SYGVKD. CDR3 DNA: TGTGCCATTAGGAGCGGGGGGGCGAACACCGGGGAGCTGTTTTTT. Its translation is CAIRSGGANTGELFF.

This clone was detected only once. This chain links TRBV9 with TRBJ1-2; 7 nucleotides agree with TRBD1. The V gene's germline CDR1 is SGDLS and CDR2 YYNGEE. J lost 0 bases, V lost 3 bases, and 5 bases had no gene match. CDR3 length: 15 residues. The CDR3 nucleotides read TGTGCCAGCAGCGCCGGGACAGTAGCTAACTATGGCTACACCTTC. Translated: CASSAGTVANYGYTF.

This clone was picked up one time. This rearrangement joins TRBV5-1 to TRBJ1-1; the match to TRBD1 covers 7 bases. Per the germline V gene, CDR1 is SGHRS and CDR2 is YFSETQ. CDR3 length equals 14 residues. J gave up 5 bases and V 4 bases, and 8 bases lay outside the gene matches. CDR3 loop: CASSINTGVTEAFF. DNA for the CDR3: TGCGCCAGCAGCATCAATACAGGGGTAACTGAAGCTTTCTTT.

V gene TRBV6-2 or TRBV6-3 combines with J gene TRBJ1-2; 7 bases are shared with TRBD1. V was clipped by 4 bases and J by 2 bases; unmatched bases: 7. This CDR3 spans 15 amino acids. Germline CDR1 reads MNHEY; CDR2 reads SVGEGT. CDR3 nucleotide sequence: TGTGCCAGCAGTTTCTACAGGGGCCCCAACTATGGCTACACCTTC. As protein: CASSFYRGPNYGYTF.

DNA for the CDR3: TGTGCCAGCAGACATCTCCGGGACAGGGTTCCTGAAGCTTTCTTT. It translates to CASRHLRDRVPEAFF. The V and J genes are TRBV27 and TRBJ1-1; 9 bases align to TRBD1. This CDR3 has 15 residues. Germline CDR1 reads MNHEY; CDR2 reads SMNVEV (reference sequence). Trimming removed 6 bases from V and 6 bases from J; junction bases left unmatched: 11.

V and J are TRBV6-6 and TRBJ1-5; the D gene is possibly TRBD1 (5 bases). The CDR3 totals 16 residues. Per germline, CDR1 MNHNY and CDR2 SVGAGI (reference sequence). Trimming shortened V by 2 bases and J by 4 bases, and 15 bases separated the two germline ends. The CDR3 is CASSYAEAGLNQPQHF. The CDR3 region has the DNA TGTGCCAGCAGTTACGCCGAGGCAGGGTTAAATCAGCCCCAGCATTTT.

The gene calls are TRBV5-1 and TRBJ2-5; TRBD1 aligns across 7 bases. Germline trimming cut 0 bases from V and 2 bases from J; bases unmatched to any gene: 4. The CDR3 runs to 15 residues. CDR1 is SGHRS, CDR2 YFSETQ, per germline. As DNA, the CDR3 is TGCGCCAGCAGCTTGGTCGAGGGGGCACAAGAGACCCAGTACTTC. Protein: CASSLVEGAQETQYF.

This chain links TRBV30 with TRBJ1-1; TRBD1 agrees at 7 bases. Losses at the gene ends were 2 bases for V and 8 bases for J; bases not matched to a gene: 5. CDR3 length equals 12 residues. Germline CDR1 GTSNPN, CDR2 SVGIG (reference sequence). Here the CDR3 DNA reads TGTGCCTGGAGTTATACAGGGGAAGAAGCTTTCTTT. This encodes CAWSYTGEEAFF.

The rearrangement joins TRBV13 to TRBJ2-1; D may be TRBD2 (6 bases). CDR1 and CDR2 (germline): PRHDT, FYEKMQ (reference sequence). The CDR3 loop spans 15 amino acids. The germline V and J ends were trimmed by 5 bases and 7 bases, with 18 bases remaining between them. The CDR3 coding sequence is TGTGCCAGCAGCCCACAACTAGGCGCGGGGAATGAGCAGTTCTTC. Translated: CASSPQLGAGNEQFF. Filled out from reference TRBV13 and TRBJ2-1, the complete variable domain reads AAGVIQSPRHLIKEKRETATLKCYPIPRHDTVYWYQQGPGQDPQFLISFYEKMQSDKGSIPDRFSAQQFSDYHSELNMSSLELGDSALYFCASSPQLGAGNEQFFGPGTRLTVL.

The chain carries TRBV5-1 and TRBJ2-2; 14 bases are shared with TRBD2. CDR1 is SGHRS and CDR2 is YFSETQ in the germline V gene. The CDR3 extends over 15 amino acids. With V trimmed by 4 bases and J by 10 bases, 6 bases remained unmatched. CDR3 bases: TGCGCCAGCAGCCTCGGGACTAGCGGGGGAGAGGAGCTGTTTTTT. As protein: CASSLGTSGGEELFF. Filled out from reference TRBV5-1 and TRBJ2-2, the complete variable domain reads KAGVTQTPRYLIKTRGQQVTLSCSPISGHRSVSWYQQTPGQGLQFLFEYFSETQRNKGNFPGRFSGRQFSNSRSEMNVSTLELGDSALYLCASSLGTSGGEELFFGEGSRLTVL.

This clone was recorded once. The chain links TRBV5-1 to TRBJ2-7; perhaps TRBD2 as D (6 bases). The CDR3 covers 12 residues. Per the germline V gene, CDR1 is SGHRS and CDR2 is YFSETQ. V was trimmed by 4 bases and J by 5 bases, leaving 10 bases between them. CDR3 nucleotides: TGCGCCAGCAGCGAGACGGGGGACGAGCAGTACTTC. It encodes CASSETGDEQYF.

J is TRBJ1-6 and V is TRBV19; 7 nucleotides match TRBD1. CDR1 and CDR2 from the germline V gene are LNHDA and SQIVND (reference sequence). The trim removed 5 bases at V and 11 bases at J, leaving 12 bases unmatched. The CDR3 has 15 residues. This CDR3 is CASSPLQGSGAPLHF. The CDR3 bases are TGTGCCAGTAGTCCCTTACAGGGGTCCGGAGCACCCCTCCACTTT.

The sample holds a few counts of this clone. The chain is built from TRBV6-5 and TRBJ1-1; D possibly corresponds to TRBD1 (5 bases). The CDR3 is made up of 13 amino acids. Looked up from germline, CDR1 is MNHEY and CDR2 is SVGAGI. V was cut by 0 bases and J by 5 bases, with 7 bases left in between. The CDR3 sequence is CASSYSKGTEAFF. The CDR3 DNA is TGTGCCAGCAGTTACTCGAAGGGGACTGAAGCTTTCTTT.

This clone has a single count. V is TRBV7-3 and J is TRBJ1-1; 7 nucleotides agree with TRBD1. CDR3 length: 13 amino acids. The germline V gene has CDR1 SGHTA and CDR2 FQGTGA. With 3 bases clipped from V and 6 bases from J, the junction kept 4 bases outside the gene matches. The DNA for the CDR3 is TGTGCCAGCAGCTTCGACAGGGTCGCTGAAGCTTTCTTT. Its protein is CASSFDRVAEAFF.

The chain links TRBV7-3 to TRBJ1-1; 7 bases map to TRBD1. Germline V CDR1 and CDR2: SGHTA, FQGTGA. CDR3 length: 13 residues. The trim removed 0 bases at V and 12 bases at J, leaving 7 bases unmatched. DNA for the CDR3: TGTGCCAGCAGCTTAACAACTCAGGGGGTGCCTTTCTTT. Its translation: CASSLTTQGVPFF.

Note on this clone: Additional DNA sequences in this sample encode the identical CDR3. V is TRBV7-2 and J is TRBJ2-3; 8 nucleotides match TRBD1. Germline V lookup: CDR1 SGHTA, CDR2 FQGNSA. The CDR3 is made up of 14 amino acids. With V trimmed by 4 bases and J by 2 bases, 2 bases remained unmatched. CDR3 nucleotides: TGTGCCAGCAGCTCGGGACAGGTCACAGATACGCAGTATTTT. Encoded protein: CASSSGQVTDTQYF.

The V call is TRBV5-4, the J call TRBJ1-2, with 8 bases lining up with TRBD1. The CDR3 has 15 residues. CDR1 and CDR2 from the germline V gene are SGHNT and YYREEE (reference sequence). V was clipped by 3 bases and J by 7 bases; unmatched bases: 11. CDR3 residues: CASSSRTGLESGYTF. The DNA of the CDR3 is TGTGCCAGCAGCTCCCGGACAGGGCTTGAGAGTGGCTACACCTTC.

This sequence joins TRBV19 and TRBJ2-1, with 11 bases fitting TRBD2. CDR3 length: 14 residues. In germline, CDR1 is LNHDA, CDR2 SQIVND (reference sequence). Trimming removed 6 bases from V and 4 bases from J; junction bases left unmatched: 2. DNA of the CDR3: TGTGCCAGTAGGGGACTAGCGGCTTACAATGAGCAGTTCTTC. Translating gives CASRGLAAYNEQFF.

CDR3 sequence reads: CASSLDRDQPQHF. For the CDR3, the DNA is TGTGCCAGCAGCTTAGATCGGGATCAGCCCCAGCATTTT. V usage is TRBV11-2 and J usage is TRBJ1-5; D call uncertain. V lost 0 bases to trimming and J lost 5 bases, with 5 bases between them. This CDR3 contains 13 residues. Germline CDR1 SGHAT, CDR2 FQNNGV.

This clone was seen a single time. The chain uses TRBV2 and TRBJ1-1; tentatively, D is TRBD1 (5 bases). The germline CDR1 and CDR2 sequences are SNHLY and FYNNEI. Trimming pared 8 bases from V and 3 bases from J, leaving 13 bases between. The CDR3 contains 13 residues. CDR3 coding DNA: TGTGCCAGCGGCTCGGGGGGGGACACTGAAGCTTTCTTT. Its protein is CASGSGGDTEAFF.